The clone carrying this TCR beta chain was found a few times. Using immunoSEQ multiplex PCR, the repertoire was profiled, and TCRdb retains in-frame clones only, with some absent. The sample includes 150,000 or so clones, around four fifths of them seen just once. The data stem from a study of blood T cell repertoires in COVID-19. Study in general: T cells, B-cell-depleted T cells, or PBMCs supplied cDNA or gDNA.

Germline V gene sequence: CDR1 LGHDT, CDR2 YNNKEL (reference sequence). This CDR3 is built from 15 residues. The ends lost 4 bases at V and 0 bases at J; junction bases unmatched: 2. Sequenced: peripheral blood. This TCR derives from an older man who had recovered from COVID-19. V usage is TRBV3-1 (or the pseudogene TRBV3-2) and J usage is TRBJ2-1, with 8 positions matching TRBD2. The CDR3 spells CASSPSGGSYNEQFF. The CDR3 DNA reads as TGTGCCAGCAGCCCCAGCGGGGGCTCCTACAATGAGCAGTTCTTC.